Listed below are T cell receptor beta chains from one sample, sequenced in a study of blood T cells in healthy people across ages. MiXCR was run by TCRdb on the 5' RACE reads, yielding one entry per CDR3 protein. The sample has some 1.5 million distinct CDR3 sequences; 28% are singletons. Sequencing input: blood. The receptors shown here come from a woman aged 25 to 45 in good health. CDR3s include the opening cysteine and the closing phenylalanine or tryptophan. The D gene is left open where the match is weak. Size is omitted from some rows. Given values are once, few, many or a class for expanded clones.

TRBJ2-5	TRBV7-2	.	.	CASSLDRDISSQYF
TRBJ1-5	TRBV20-1	.	TRBD1	CSARGGQGFNQPQHF
TRBJ1-2	TRBV20-1	.	.	CSAPRQDYGYTF
TRBJ2-7	TRBV7-2	many	.	CASSLDRHVAYEQYF
TRBJ2-7	TRBV9	.	.	CASSGQVSSYEQYF
TRBJ2-2	TRBV3-1	.	TRBD2	CASSHSGLGGGELFF
TRBJ2-3	TRBV4-2	.	TRBD2	CASSQVAGGLSTDTQYF
TRBJ2-3	TRBV18	.	TRBD1	CASSGTEGDTQYF
TRBJ1-4	TRBV27	.	TRBD1	CASRLPGQGKVTTNEKLFF
TRBJ2-5	TRBV21-1	.	.	CASQADYKETQYF
TRBJ2-3	TRBV7-8	.	TRBD2	CASRFRGSGLGTDTQYF
TRBJ2-2	TRBV4-3	.	.	CASSQEDEGNTGELFF